The T cell receptor beta chain under discussion was sequenced for a study of cytomegalovirus exposure and HLA in healthy donors. The study, taken as a whole, reports: In a later analysis, TCR beta V- and J-gene trimming showed a link to a missense DCLRE1C variant. Usually a TCR sequence was rare, but some public TCRs were found in many donors. Among immune exposure information, only CMV serostatus was available. As a later analysis revealed, most CMV-associated TCR beta chains appeared HLA-restricted.

The CDR3 runs to 17 residues. From germline, CDR1 is MGHRA and CDR2 YSYEKL. The ends lost 1 base at V and 4 bases at J; junction bases unmatched: 6. Of note for this clone: The antigen is not known.

A multiplex PCR was run with 60 Vbeta primers and 13 Jbeta primers. Here immunoSEQ multiplex PCR was the method, and the copy in TCRdb shows in-frame clones only, minus some. The table lists 90,000 to 110,000 clones, less than 85% of them singletons. Sequenced: PBMCs. This chain joins TRBV4-1 and TRBJ2-3; TRBD2 aligns across 12 bases. This sequence was found in a man aged 35 to 55 in good health and CMV-seropositive. The CDR3 DNA follows: TGCGCCAGCAGCCAAGGCCCTAGCGGGGGGGCGTCAGATACGCAGTATTTT. Residues: CASSQGPSGGASDTQYF.